One sample yielded the 14 T cell receptor beta chains listed below, sequenced in a study of control samples from healthy donors and cancer patients. The method was immunoSEQ multiplex PCR; TCRdb's version includes in-frame clones alone and lacks a portion of them. The table lists about 170,000 clones, 91% of them singletons. Sequenced material: blood. All receptors come from a woman aged 30 to 39 in good health.

This chain uses TRBV12-5 with TRBJ2-3; 7 bases map to TRBD2. Per the germline V gene, CDR1 is LGHNT and CDR2 is FRNRAP. There are 15 residues in the CDR3. V trimming: 5 bases; J trimming: 2 bases; junction bases outside the gene matches: 7. The CDR3 spells CASGVTSDPTDTQYF. CDR3 bases: TGTGCTAGTGGTGTCACTAGCGACCCCACAGATACGCAGTATTTT.

The chain employs TRBV11-3 and TRBJ1-1, with 7 bases matching TRBD1. The CDR3 is 13 amino acids. CDR1 is SGHNT and CDR2 is YENEEA in the germline V gene. Unmatched junction bases numbered 2, after V lost 3 bases and J lost 4 bases. The CDR3 spells CASSLNRGTEAFF. The DNA for the CDR3 is TGTGCCAGCAGCTTGAACAGGGGCACTGAAGCTTTCTTT.

The chain carries TRBV4-3 and TRBJ2-5; 9 bases fit TRBD1. This CDR3 has 14 amino acids. V trimming: 4 bases; J trimming: 4 bases; junction bases outside the gene matches: 4. Per germline, CDR1 LGHNA and CDR2 YSLEER. CDR3 sequence (DNA): TGCGCCAGCAGCCGGGACAGGGTGGGAGAGACCCAGTACTTC. This translates into CASSRDRVGETQYF.

About this clone: This same CDR3 is encoded by further DNA sequences in the sample. The chain uses TRBV21-1 and TRBJ1-3; the table assigns TRBD1, which was not confirmed against the DNA. TRBV21-1 has pseudogene status. This CDR3 region has 15 residues. DNA for the CDR3: TGTGCCAGCAGCAAAGCCGGGACAGCTGGAAACACCATATATTTT. Its translation: CASSKAGTAGNTIYF.

The chain joins TRBV24-1 to TRBJ2-3, with 11 bases identical to TRBD1. The germline CDR1 and CDR2 sequences are KGHDR and SFDVKD. This CDR3 has 16 residues. The V segment lost 0 bases and the J segment 3 bases; nucleotides outside the gene matches: 1. The CDR3 here is CATSDLGDRGTDTQYF. The CDR3 DNA follows: TGTGCCACCAGTGATTTGGGGGACAGGGGGACAGATACGCAGTATTTT.

V usage is TRBV12-3 or TRBV12-4 and J usage is TRBJ1-1, with D possibly TRBD1 on 5 matching bases. Trimming took off 8 bases at V and 4 bases at J, with 14 bases between the two ends. The CDR3 contains 13 residues. CDR3 sequence (DNA): TGTGCCAGCGGGGGAGATCTCGGCACTGAAGCTTTCTTT. Its protein is CASGGDLGTEAFF.

Comment on this clone: Other nucleotide sequences in the sample specify the same CDR3. The chain employs TRBV7-9 and TRBJ1-4; 9 bases line up with TRBD1. In germline, CDR1 is SEHNR, CDR2 FQNEAQ (reference sequence). Trimming removed 3 bases from V and 5 bases from J; junction bases left unmatched: 1. The CDR3 loop spans 14 amino acids. The CDR3 protein is CASSLDRGNEKLFF. The DNA for the CDR3 is TGTGCCAGCAGCTTGGACAGGGGAAATGAAAAACTGTTTTTT.

The chain has TRBV6-5 and TRBJ1-1; 7 positions match TRBD1. The V gene end was trimmed by 6 bases and the J gene end by 0 bases; junction bases not matched to a gene: 4. CDR3 length: 14 residues. Per the germline V gene, CDR1 is MNHEY and CDR2 is SVGAGI. CDR3 region: CASRGQSLNTEAFF. The CDR3 DNA reads as TGTGCCAGCAGGGGACAGTCTTTGAACACTGAAGCTTTCTTT.

The chain has TRBV15 and TRBJ2-1, with D hard to call. Germline loops: CDR1 LNHNV, CDR2 YYDKDF (reference sequence). There are 13 residues in the CDR3. V was trimmed by 0 bases and J by 4 bases, leaving 4 bases between them. CDR3 sequence reads: CATSRDGYNEQFF. Here the CDR3 DNA reads TGTGCCACCAGCAGAGACGGGTACAATGAGCAGTTCTTC.

The CDR3 DNA reads as TGTGCCAGCAGCTTTTTCCCGGACCTGGGATATGAGACCCAGTACTTC. Encoded protein: CASSFFPDLGYETQYF. This chain uses TRBV5-7 with TRBJ2-5, with D unresolved. TRBV5-7 is annotated as an ORF whose role is uncertain. The CDR3 consists of 16 residues. V was shortened by 2 bases and J by 5 bases, with 19 bases between the two germline ends.

The chain links TRBV12-3 or TRBV12-4 to TRBJ1-5; no clear D. V dropped 2 bases and J dropped 1 base, with 3 bases sitting between them. This CDR3 has 13 residues. DNA of the CDR3: TGTGCCAGCAGTTTACAGAGCAATCAGCCCCAGCATTTT. Its protein product is CASSLQSNQPQHF.

This clone is a singleton in its sample. The J gene is TRBJ2-7, the V gene TRBV12-3 or TRBV12-4; tentatively, D is TRBD2 (6 bases). Between the trimmed V and J ends, which lost 5 bases and 2 bases, there was a span of 10 bases. The CDR3 sequence is 13 residues long. The DNA for the CDR3 is TGTGCCAGCAGTCGGACTACCACCTACGAGCAGTACTTC. Protein: CASSRTTTYEQYF.

The genes are TRBV27 and TRBJ2-3, with 8 bases lining up with TRBD2. Germline CDR1 reads MNHEY; CDR2 reads SMNVEV (reference sequence). The V gene end was trimmed by 4 bases and the J gene end by 5 bases; junction bases not matched to a gene: 8. This CDR3 is 15 amino acids long. The chain's CDR3 is CASSSRTSFRDTQYF. The CDR3 bases are TGTGCCAGCAGTTCCAGGACTAGCTTTAGAGATACGCAGTATTTT.

The chain's CDR3 is CASMGELAGFTGELFF. The CDR3 nucleotides are TGTGCCAGCATGGGGGAACTAGCGGGATTCACCGGGGAGCTGTTTTTT. The rearrangement uses TRBV2 and TRBJ2-2, with 10 bases that match TRBD2. The CDR3 loop spans 16 amino acids. V was clipped by 7 bases and J by 4 bases; unmatched bases: 9. The germline V gene encodes CDR1 SNHLY and CDR2 FYNNEI.